This T cell receptor (beta chain) derives from a study of T cells in Graves' hyperthyroidism and ophthalmopathy. Regions amplified from RNA transcripts were the TCR beta CDR3 regions. Researchers ran a first-round RT-PCR on the TCR CDR3 using the HTBI primer set. MiXCR, run by TCRdb on the multiplex PCR reads, gives a single entry per CDR3 protein. The sample lists a few hundred thousand distinct CDR3 sequences, about 15% occurring once. Findings of the study overall: Most clonotypes that expanded in the thyroid above 0.001 also showed up in blood.

V lost 2 bases to trimming and J lost 2 bases; unmatched junction nucleotides: 4. The length of the CDR3 is 15 residues. Germline V gene data show CDR1 as SGHRS and CDR2 as YFSETQ. This clonotype came up many times. Its antigen remains unknown. The clonotype comes from a young woman with Graves' hyperthyroidism. The chain employs TRBV5-1 and TRBJ2-3; 8 bases line up with TRBD2. Sequencing was performed on blood. In nucleotides, the CDR3 is TGCGCCAGCAGCTTTGCGGGGGGCCTCACAGATACGCAGTATTTT. This sequence encodes CASSFAGGLTDTQYF. The full variable domain, its missing parts supplied by reference TRBV5-1 and TRBJ2-3, is KAGVTQTPRYLIKTRGQQVTLSCSPISGHRSVSWYQQTPGQGLQFLFEYFSETQRNKGNFPGRFSGRQFSNSRSEMNVSTLELGDSALYLCASSFAGGLTDTQYFGPGTRLTVL.